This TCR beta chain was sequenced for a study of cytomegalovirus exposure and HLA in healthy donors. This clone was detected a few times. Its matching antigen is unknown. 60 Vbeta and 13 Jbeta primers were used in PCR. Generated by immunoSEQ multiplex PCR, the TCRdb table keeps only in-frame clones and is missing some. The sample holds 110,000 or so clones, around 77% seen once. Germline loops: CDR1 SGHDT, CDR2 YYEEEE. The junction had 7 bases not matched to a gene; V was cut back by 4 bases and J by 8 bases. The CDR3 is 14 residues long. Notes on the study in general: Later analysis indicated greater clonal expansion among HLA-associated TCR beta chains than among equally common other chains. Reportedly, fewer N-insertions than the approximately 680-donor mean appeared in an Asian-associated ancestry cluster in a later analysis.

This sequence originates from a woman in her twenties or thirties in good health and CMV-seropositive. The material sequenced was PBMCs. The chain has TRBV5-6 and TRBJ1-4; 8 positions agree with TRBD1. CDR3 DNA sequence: TGTGCCAGCAGCCGGACAGGGAGGGACGAAAAACTGTTTTTT. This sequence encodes CASSRTGRDEKLFF. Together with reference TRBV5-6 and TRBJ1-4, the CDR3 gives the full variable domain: DAGVTQSPTHLIKTRGQQVTLRCSPKSGHDTVSWYQQALGQGPQFIFQYYEEEERQRGNFPDRFSGHQFPNYSSELNVNALLLGDSALYLCASSRTGRDEKLFFGSGTQLSVL.